The sequence of this T cell receptor (beta chain) was determined in a study of cytomegalovirus exposure and HLA in healthy donors. The V segment lost 5 bases and the J segment 3 bases; nucleotides outside the gene matches: 8. Germline V CDR1 and CDR2: MDHEN, SYDVKM. The CDR3 is 15 residues long. A multiplex PCR was run with 60 Vbeta primers and 13 Jbeta primers. Repertoires were generated with immunoSEQ multiplex PCR, while TCRdb's copy carries only in-frame clones and drops some. Of fewer than 200,000 clones listed, roughly 79% are singletons. Study results and caveats: TRBV6-2, TRBV6-3 and other indistinguishable V segments were excluded. Most subjects' HLA-A and HLA-B alleles were reportedly predicted from TCR beta sequences. Later analysis indicated greater clonal expansion among HLA-associated TCR beta chains than among equally common other chains.

As regards this clone: Its antigen is not identified.

Sequences were obtained from PBMCs. The chain combines TRBV28 with TRBJ1-1; 8 bases map to TRBD1. The source is a woman between 50 and 59 years old in good health and CMV-seropositive. The CDR3 DNA follows: TGTGCCAGCAGTCCCTCGGACAGGGCCTACACTGAAGCTTTCTTT. The encoded protein is CASSPSDRAYTEAFF.